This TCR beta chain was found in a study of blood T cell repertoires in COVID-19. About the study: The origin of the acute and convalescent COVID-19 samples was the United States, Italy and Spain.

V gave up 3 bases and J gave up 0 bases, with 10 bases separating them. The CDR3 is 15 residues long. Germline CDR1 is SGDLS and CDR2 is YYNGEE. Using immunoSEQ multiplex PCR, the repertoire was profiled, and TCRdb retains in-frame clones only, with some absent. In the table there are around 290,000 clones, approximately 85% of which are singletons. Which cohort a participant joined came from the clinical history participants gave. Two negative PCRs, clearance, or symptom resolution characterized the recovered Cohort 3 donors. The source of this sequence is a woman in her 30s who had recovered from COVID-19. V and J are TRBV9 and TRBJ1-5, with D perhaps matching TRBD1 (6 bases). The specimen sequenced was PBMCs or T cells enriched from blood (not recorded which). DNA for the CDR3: TGTGCCAGCAGCGCGGGGGGCATTAGCAATCAGCCCCAGCATTTT. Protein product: CASSAGGISNQPQHF.